This T cell receptor beta chain was captured in a study of cytomegalovirus exposure and HLA in healthy donors. Background on the study: About 85 million unique TCR sequences came from HLA-typed donors in an early release.

Trimming shortened V by 2 bases and J by 6 bases, and 16 bases separated the two germline ends. Looked up from germline, CDR1 is SGHTA and CDR2 is FQGTGA. The length of the CDR3 is 15 residues. The PCR contained 60 Vbeta and 13 Jbeta primers. Profiled with immunoSEQ multiplex PCR; TCRdb holds only in-frame clones, not every one. Its clone listing holds around 140,000 clones. Sequenced: PBMCs. This chain links TRBV7-3 with TRBJ1-1; possibly TRBD1 for D (5 bases). This sequence was found in a man between 18 and 35 years old in good health and CMV-seronegative. CDR3 loop: CASSLAAGSGSEAFF. The DNA of the CDR3 is TGTGCCAGCAGCTTAGCCGCAGGGTCCGGATCTGAAGCTTTCTTT. The variable domain in full, completed from reference TRBV7-3 and TRBJ1-1, reads GAGVSQTPSNKVTEKGKYVELRCDPISGHTALYWYRQSLGQGPEFLIYFQGTGAADDSGLPNDRFFAVRPEGSVSTLKIQRTERGDSAVYLCASSLAAGSGSEAFFGQGTRLTVV.